Reported below is one T cell receptor beta chain. The antigen is not known. The germline CDR1 and CDR2 sequences are LGHDT and YNNKEL (reference sequence). The CDR3 is 15 residues long. Losses at the gene ends were 4 bases for V and 3 bases for J; bases not matched to a gene: 7. Construction of the TCRbeta library involved unique molecular identifiers. TCRdb redid the calling of the PCR reads with MiXCR, one entry per CDR3 protein. The table lists about 460,000 distinct CDR3 sequences, approximately 10% of them singletons. The data are from a study of T-cell reconstitution after alpha-beta-depleted transplantation in children. General study results and limits: Several hundred expanded graft clones reportedly were the source of alpha-beta T cells about two months after transplant.

Source: PBMCs, mostly from graft donor cells, taken 180 days after TCRalphabeta/CD19-depleted stem cell transplant. This TCR was sampled from a female patient aged 2-10 years who had a stem cell transplant for aplastic anemia, so the T cells may come from the graft donor. The chain links TRBV3-1 to TRBJ2-7, with TRBD2 identical over 9 bases. CDR3 bases: TGTGCCAGCAGCCGCCCGGGACTAGCTTACTACGAGCAGTACTTC. Its translation: CASSRPGLAYYEQYF.